The 9 T cell receptor beta chains given below trace back to one sample, sequenced in a study of early T cells in non-severe SARS-CoV-2 infection. TCRdb re-analysed the 5' RACE reads in MiXCR, keeping a single row per CDR3 protein. The sample records 55,000 to 75,000 distinct CDR3 sequences, about 7.7% being singletons. The sample taken for sequencing was whole blood. All receptors come from an adult who was a healthcare worker with PCR-confirmed SARS-CoV-2 infection or an uninfected control (not recorded which).

This clonotype was observed at least ten times. This sequence joins TRBV6-5 and TRBJ2-7; D is possibly TRBD2 (5 bases). V shed 0 bases and J shed 2 bases, with 14 bases lying between them. The CDR3 contains 16 residues. Germline CDR1 is MNHEY and CDR2 is SVGAGI. Here the CDR3 reads CASSYSESSGTYEQYF. For the CDR3, the DNA is TGTGCCAGCAGTTACTCGGAGTCCAGCGGCACCTACGAGCAGTACTTC.

This clonotype was seen a few times. The chain uses TRBV29-1 and TRBJ2-1, with D perhaps TRBD2 (6 bases). This CDR3 comprises 12 residues. Trimming took 0 bases from V and 13 from J, leaving 13 bases between them. Germline V gene lookup returns CDR1 SQVTM and CDR2 ANQGSEA. CDR3 DNA: TGCAGCGTTGAAGACTGGACTACTCTCCAGTTCTTC. Protein: CSVEDWTTLQFF.

This clonotype came up many times. The chain couples TRBV6-1 to TRBJ2-5; the match to TRBD1 covers 7 bases. The CDR3 has 16 amino acids. Losses at the gene ends were 5 bases for V and 1 base for J; bases not matched to a gene: 10. Germline assignment: CDR1 MNHNS and CDR2 SASEGT. The CDR3 spells CASSPFQGVGQETQYF. CDR3 sequence (DNA): TGTGCCAGCAGTCCCTTCCAGGGGGTCGGCCAAGAGACCCAGTACTTC.

This clonotype was observed at least ten times. The chain employs TRBV11-2 and TRBJ2-5; TRBD2 agrees at 11 bases. The CDR3 has 17 amino acids. The germline gives CDR1 SGHAT, CDR2 FQNNGV. V trimming: 1 base; J trimming: 2 bases; junction bases outside the gene matches: 6. For the CDR3, the DNA is TGTGCCAGCAGCTTAGCCCCGGGACTAGCGGCACAAGAGACCCAGTACTTC. This codes for CASSLAPGLAAQETQYF.

J is TRBJ2-5 and V is TRBV18; D is perhaps TRBD1 (6 bases). Germline V gives CDR1 KGHSH, CDR2 LQKENI. The CDR3 consists of 16 residues. Trimming took off 1 base at V and 4 bases at J, with 16 bases between the two ends. The CDR3 here is CASSPRDTIRGETQYF. The DNA of the CDR3 is TGTGCCAGCTCACCACGGGACACTATTCGGGGAGAGACCCAGTACTTC.

The rearrangement uses TRBV28 and TRBJ2-4, with TRBD1 identical over 7 bases. V shed 8 bases and J 1 base; nucleotides not matched to a gene: 14. The CDR3 consists of 17 residues. Germline CDR1 and CDR2: MDHEN and SYDVKM. The DNA of the CDR3 is TGTGCCAGCCTCCCGACGAAGGGGGCGTCCGCCAAAAACATTCAGTACTTC. This codes for CASLPTKGASAKNIQYF. Filled out from reference TRBV28 and TRBJ2-4, the complete variable domain reads DVKVTQSSRYLVKRTGEKVFLECVQDMDHENMFWYRQDPGLGLRLIYFSYDVKMKEKGDIPEGYSVSREKKERFSLILESASTNQTSMYLCASLPTKGASAKNIQYFGAGTRLSVL.

This clonotype was picked up many times. The V call is TRBV10-3, the J call TRBJ1-1; possibly TRBD1 for D (5 bases). This CDR3 spans 12 amino acids. CDR1 ENHRY and CDR2 SYGVKD come from the germline V gene. V lost 3 bases and J 7 bases, leaving 9 bases between the germline ends. This chain's CDR3 is CAISDDSDEAFF. The CDR3 DNA sequence: TGTGCCATCAGTGACGACAGTGATGAAGCTTTCTTT.

At least ten counts were recorded for this clonotype. The gene calls are TRBV7-2 and TRBJ2-3, with D perhaps matching TRBD1 or TRBD2 (5 bases each). V gave up 0 bases and J gave up 6 bases, with 16 bases separating them. CDR3 length equals 16 residues. CDR1 is SGHTA and CDR2 is FQGNSA in the germline V gene. CDR3: CASSLATGRGGDTQYF. The CDR3, as DNA: TGTGCCAGCAGCTTAGCTACCGGACGGGGCGGGGATACGCAGTATTTT.

This clonotype was detected a few times. Sequence at one end of the junction differs from germline and may be a read error. The rearrangement uses TRBV12-3 or TRBV12-4 and TRBJ1-2; D call uncertain. The CDR3 contains 12 residues. CDR3 sequence (DNA): TGTGCCAGCAGTCTAGCGGGCTATGGCTACACCTTC. As protein: CASSLAGYGYTF.